Listed below are T cell receptor beta chains from one sample, sequenced in a study of blood T cell repertoires in COVID-19. Produced via immunoSEQ multiplex PCR; TCRdb's table is partial and in-frame only. Counted here are roughly 160,000 clones, approximately 81% occurring once; the ten biggest clones make up roughly 1%. The sequenced material came from peripheral blood. These receptors all stem from a man between 35 and 55 years old with acute or convalescent COVID-19. The CDR3 runs from the conserved cysteine through the conserved F or W. Fields, in order: J gene, V gene, clone size, D gene, CDR3 DNA, CDR3 protein. The D gene is left open where the match is weak. Expanded clones get a size class; other rows say once, few or many, or leave the size out.

J gene: TRBJ1-1
V gene: TRBV7-9
clone size: -
D gene: -
CDR3 DNA: TGTGCCAGCAGCCCACAGGCTGAAGCTTTCTTT
CDR3 protein: CASSPQAEAFF

J gene: TRBJ2-1
V gene: TRBV5-1
clone size: once
D gene: TRBD2
CDR3 DNA: TGCGCCAGCAGTCCATACGCTAGCGGGGGGAGTAATGAGCAGTTCTTC
CDR3 protein: CASSPYASGGSNEQFF

J gene: TRBJ1-4
V gene: TRBV9
clone size: -
D gene: TRBD1
CDR3 DNA: TGTGCCAGTTCTACTATGGACAGGGGGAATGAAAAACTGTTTTTT
CDR3 protein: CASSTMDRGNEKLFF

J gene: TRBJ1-2
V gene: TRBV3-1/TRBV3-2
clone size: -
D gene: -
CDR3 DNA: TGTGCCAGCAGCCAATACTCGGGAGCTAACTATGGCTACACCTTC
CDR3 protein: CASSQYSGANYGYTF

J gene: TRBJ2-2
V gene: TRBV3-1/TRBV3-2
clone size: once
D gene: TRBD2
CDR3 DNA: TGTGCCAGCAGCCAGCTAGCGGGGAAGAACACCGGGGAGCTGTTTTTT
CDR3 protein: CASSQLAGKNTGELFF

J gene: TRBJ2-1
V gene: TRBV7-8
clone size: -
D gene: TRBD2
CDR3 DNA: TGTGCCAGCAGCCATGGGACTAGCGCCTACAATGAGCAGTTCTTC
CDR3 protein: CASSHGTSAYNEQFF

J gene: TRBJ1-4
V gene: TRBV9
clone size: -
D gene: TRBD1
CDR3 DNA: TGTGCCAGCAGCGCTCGGGACAGGGGAGGAAAACTGTTTTTT
CDR3 protein: CASSARDRGGKLFF

J gene: TRBJ2-3
V gene: TRBV29-1
clone size: -
D gene: TRBD2
CDR3 DNA: TGCAGCTCCTTGACTAGCGGGGGCACAGATACGCAGTATTTT
CDR3 protein: CSSLTSGGTDTQYF

J gene: TRBJ1-1
V gene: TRBV9
clone size: -
D gene: TRBD1
CDR3 DNA: TGTGCCAGCAGCACAGGGGACAGGGTCGTCACTGAAGCTTTCTTT
CDR3 protein: CASSTGDRVVTEAFF

J gene: TRBJ1-3
V gene: TRBV28
clone size: once
D gene: -
CDR3 DNA: TGTGCCAGCAGTTTAACAGGAAACACCATATATTTT
CDR3 protein: CASSLTGNTIYF

J gene: TRBJ2-5
V gene: TRBV4-1
clone size: -
D gene: TRBD2
CDR3 DNA: TGCGCCAGCAGCCCCCACCGCGGGGGGGCAGAGACCCAGTACTTC
CDR3 protein: CASSPHRGGAETQYF

J gene: TRBJ1-6
V gene: TRBV9
clone size: -
D gene: -
CDR3 DNA: TGTGCCAGCAGCGTAGAGCCGGACAGTTCCAATTCACCCCTCCACTTT
CDR3 protein: CASSVEPDSSNSPLHF

J gene: TRBJ1-2
V gene: TRBV6-5
clone size: -
D gene: TRBD1
CDR3 DNA: TGTGCCAGCAGCCGACAGGGGGCTTCGGGCTATGGCTACACCTTC
CDR3 protein: CASSRQGASGYGYTF

J gene: TRBJ2-1
V gene: TRBV28
clone size: -
D gene: -
CDR3 DNA: TGTGCCAGCAGTCCCTTACACAGGCGTCCAATTGAGCAGTTCTTC
CDR3 protein: CASSPLHRRPIEQFF

J gene: TRBJ1-4
V gene: TRBV6-6
clone size: -
D gene: -
CDR3 DNA: TGTGCCAGCAGACCAGGGGCATCAACTAATGAAAAACTGTTTTTT
CDR3 protein: CASRPGASTNEKLFF

J gene: TRBJ2-3
V gene: TRBV5-1
clone size: -
D gene: TRBD2
CDR3 DNA: TGCGCCAGCAGCTCCCGGTCTAGCGGGGGGGGAGATACGCAGTATTTT
CDR3 protein: CASSSRSSGGGDTQYF

J gene: TRBJ2-1
V gene: TRBV5-1
clone size: -
D gene: TRBD2
CDR3 DNA: TGCGCCAGCAGCCCTAGCGGAAACAATGAGCAGTTCTTC
CDR3 protein: CASSPSGNNEQFF

J gene: TRBJ1-2
V gene: TRBV6-2/TRBV6-3
clone size: once
D gene: TRBD1
CDR3 DNA: TGTGCCAGCAGTCATTGGACAGGCCACGCTAACTATGGCTACACCTTC
CDR3 protein: CASSHWTGHANYGYTF

J gene: TRBJ1-1
V gene: TRBV6-5
clone size: -
D gene: TRBD1
CDR3 DNA: TGTGCCAGCAGTTTGACTTTCAGGGGGTCCACTGGAGCTTTCTTT
CDR3 protein: CASSLTFRGSTGAFF

J gene: TRBJ2-1
V gene: TRBV9
clone size: once
D gene: -
CDR3 DNA: TGTGCCAGCAGCGGCGGGACTCGGAATGAGCAGTTCTTC
CDR3 protein: CASSGGTRNEQFF

J gene: TRBJ2-7
V gene: TRBV9
clone size: -
D gene: TRBD2
CDR3 DNA: TGTGCCAGCAGCGGTGAGGCGGGGGGCCTGGGCTACGAGCAGTACTTC
CDR3 protein: CASSGEAGGLGYEQYF

J gene: TRBJ2-1
V gene: TRBV2
clone size: few
D gene: TRBD2
CDR3 DNA: TGTGCCAGCAGAGGACTAGCGGGGGCCCTCTCCTACAATGAGCAGTTCTTC
CDR3 protein: CASRGLAGALSYNEQFF

J gene: TRBJ2-1
V gene: TRBV2
clone size: few
D gene: -
CDR3 DNA: TGTGCCAGCAGTAGCGTCGTCAGGGGCGGGAATGAGCAGTTCTTC
CDR3 protein: CASSSVVRGGNEQFF

J gene: TRBJ1-4
V gene: TRBV4-3
clone size: -
D gene: -
CDR3 DNA: TGCGCCAGCAGCCAAGATAGCGGGCACAATGAAAAACTGTTTTTT
CDR3 protein: CASSQDSGHNEKLFF

J gene: TRBJ1-5
V gene: TRBV6-5
clone size: once
D gene: -
CDR3 DNA: TGTGCCAGCAGTCCCGGCAGCGGCAATCAGCCCCAGCATTTT
CDR3 protein: CASSPGSGNQPQHF

J gene: TRBJ2-1
V gene: TRBV2
clone size: -
D gene: -
CDR3 DNA: TGTGCCAGCAGTGAAGACCCTCCCGAACAGGGAAACAATGAGCAGTTCTTC
CDR3 protein: CASSEDPPEQGNNEQFF

J gene: TRBJ1-1
V gene: TRBV6-4
clone size: -
D gene: -
CDR3 DNA: TGTGCCAGCAGTCCCGGGGAGTTTATTATGAACACTGAAGCTTTCTTT
CDR3 protein: CASSPGEFIMNTEAFF

J gene: TRBJ1-1
V gene: TRBV2
clone size: -
D gene: -
CDR3 DNA: TGTGCCAGCAGCGCCTTCGCCGGTCGTTCCCTTGAAGCTTTCTTT
CDR3 protein: CASSAFAGRSLEAFF

J gene: TRBJ2-3
V gene: TRBV11-2
clone size: once
D gene: TRBD2
CDR3 DNA: TGTGCCAGCAGCTTAGTTGGACTAGCGGGGATCACAGATACGCAGTATTTT
CDR3 protein: CASSLVGLAGITDTQYF

J gene: TRBJ1-3
V gene: TRBV15
clone size: -
D gene: TRBD1
CDR3 DNA: TGTGCCACCAGCACGCAGGTAGACAGGGGGCTTGGAAACACCATATATTTT
CDR3 protein: CATSTQVDRGLGNTIYF

J gene: TRBJ2-3
V gene: TRBV11-3
clone size: few
D gene: -
CDR3 DNA: TGTGCCAGCAGTTTGACATCTAGCACAGATACGCAGTATTTT
CDR3 protein: CASSLTSSTDTQYF

J gene: TRBJ1-2
V gene: TRBV19
clone size: -
D gene: -
CDR3 DNA: TGTGCCAGTAGTATCGTGACTTCGATGGGCTACACCTTC
CDR3 protein: CASSIVTSMGYTF

J gene: TRBJ2-7
V gene: TRBV2
clone size: -
D gene: -
CDR3 DNA: TGTGCCAGCGCGACAGGCTCCTACGAGCAGTACTTC
CDR3 protein: CASATGSYEQYF

J gene: TRBJ2-7
V gene: TRBV11-2
clone size: -
D gene: -
CDR3 DNA: TGTGCCAGCAGCTTGGAGACAGGCAACTCCGGGTTCTCCTACGAGCAGTACTTC
CDR3 protein: CASSLETGNSGFSYEQYF

J gene: TRBJ2-5
V gene: TRBV6-5
clone size: -
D gene: -
CDR3 DNA: TGTGCCAGCAGCACTGGGGGCGGGCGAGGAGAGACCCAGTACTTC
CDR3 protein: CASSTGGGRGETQYF

J gene: TRBJ2-1
V gene: TRBV7-9
clone size: -
D gene: TRBD2
CDR3 DNA: TGTGCCAGCAGCCGGGGACTAGCGGGCTCCTACAATGAGCAGTTCTTC
CDR3 protein: CASSRGLAGSYNEQFF

J gene: TRBJ2-7
V gene: TRBV7-8
clone size: -
D gene: -
CDR3 DNA: TGTGCCAGCAGCTTAGCGGTCCAGTACCCTGACTACGAGCAGTACTTC
CDR3 protein: CASSLAVQYPDYEQYF

J gene: TRBJ1-6
V gene: TRBV12-3/TRBV12-4
clone size: once
D gene: -
CDR3 DNA: TGTGCTAGCAGACCTACAGGGAATTCACCCCTCCACTTT
CDR3 protein: CASRPTGNSPLHF

J gene: TRBJ1-2
V gene: TRBV5-1
clone size: -
D gene: TRBD1
CDR3 DNA: TGCGCCAGCACCGTATCAGGGGGTAACTATGGCTACACCTTC
CDR3 protein: CASTVSGGNYGYTF

J gene: TRBJ1-1
V gene: TRBV6-2/TRBV6-3
clone size: -
D gene: -
CDR3 DNA: TGTGCCAGCAGTTGGTCGGGGGGCACTGAAGCTTTCTTT
CDR3 protein: CASSWSGGTEAFF

J gene: TRBJ1-2
V gene: TRBV18
clone size: few
D gene: -
CDR3 DNA: TGTGCCAGCTCACCCGGAAGGGGACAAAACTATGGCTACACCTTC
CDR3 protein: CASSPGRGQNYGYTF

J gene: TRBJ1-1
V gene: TRBV7-2
clone size: -
D gene: -
CDR3 DNA: TGTGCCAGCAGCTTCAGTGGGCTGGGTACTGAAGCTTTCTTT
CDR3 protein: CASSFSGLGTEAFF

J gene: TRBJ2-3
V gene: TRBV24-1
clone size: -
D gene: -
CDR3 DNA: TGTGCCACCAGTGATCCCAGGGACACCCTGGATACGCAGTATTTT
CDR3 protein: CATSDPRDTLDTQYF

J gene: TRBJ2-3
V gene: TRBV5-1
clone size: -
D gene: -
CDR3 DNA: TGCGCCAGCAGCTTGCAGACCAGGGAAGGCACAGATACGCAGTATTTT
CDR3 protein: CASSLQTREGTDTQYF

J gene: TRBJ1-3
V gene: TRBV4-3
clone size: -
D gene: -
CDR3 DNA: TGCGCCAGCAGCCAAGATCCGGGGTCTGGAAACACCATATATTTT
CDR3 protein: CASSQDPGSGNTIYF

J gene: TRBJ1-1
V gene: TRBV20-1
clone size: -
D gene: -
CDR3 DNA: TGCAGTGCTAGTCTCGGTGAGACTGAAGCTTTCTTT
CDR3 protein: CSASLGETEAFF

J gene: TRBJ1-4
V gene: TRBV9
clone size: -
D gene: TRBD1
CDR3 DNA: TGTGCCAGCAGCAAAGGGTTGGGCGGGACAGAGAATGAAAAACTGTTTTTT
CDR3 protein: CASSKGLGGTENEKLFF

J gene: TRBJ1-1
V gene: TRBV6-5
clone size: few
D gene: -
CDR3 DNA: TGTGCCAGCAGTAGTCCCCAGGGGTTGGACACTGAAGCTTTCTTT
CDR3 protein: CASSSPQGLDTEAFF

J gene: TRBJ1-1
V gene: TRBV29-1
clone size: -
D gene: -
CDR3 DNA: TGCAGCGTTGAAGGCCAGCCGGGAGCTTTCTTT
CDR3 protein: CSVEGQPGAFF

J gene: TRBJ2-1
V gene: TRBV13
clone size: -
D gene: -
CDR3 DNA: TGTGCCAGCAGCTACCCGGGGTTCTACAATGAGCAGTTCTTC
CDR3 protein: CASSYPGFYNEQFF

J gene: TRBJ2-5
V gene: TRBV24-1
clone size: -
D gene: TRBD1
CDR3 DNA: TGTGCCACCAGTGATTGGACAGGGGGTCAGACCCAGTACTTC
CDR3 protein: CATSDWTGGQTQYF

J gene: TRBJ1-1
V gene: TRBV6-5
clone size: -
D gene: -
CDR3 DNA: TGTGCCAGCAGTTACTCGACCGGGGGTCAGGGAGCTTTCTTT
CDR3 protein: CASSYSTGGQGAFF

J gene: TRBJ1-3
V gene: TRBV3-1/TRBV3-2
clone size: -
D gene: -
CDR3 DNA: TGTGCCAGCAGCCCCGAGGCCTCTGGAAACACCATATATTTT
CDR3 protein: CASSPEASGNTIYF

J gene: TRBJ2-1
V gene: TRBV7-2
clone size: -
D gene: -
CDR3 DNA: TGTGCCAGCAGCTTAGCTGCAGGGCCTTACAATGAGCAGTTCTTC
CDR3 protein: CASSLAAGPYNEQFF